This passage covers 20 T cell receptor beta chains from one sample sequenced in a study of blood T cell repertoires in COVID-19. Using immunoSEQ multiplex PCR, the repertoire was profiled, and TCRdb retains in-frame clones only, with some absent. The sample lists tens of thousands of clones; 75% to 90% were seen once. Sequencing was carried out using peripheral blood. The receptor source for this set is a human donor in a cohort sampled during active COVID-19.

V usage is TRBV11-3 and J usage is TRBJ1-6; D unresolved. The CDR3 covers 14 residues. V was cut by 2 bases and J by 7 bases, with 9 bases left in between. CDR1 and CDR2 (germline): SGHNT, YENEEA. CDR3 coding DNA: TGTGCCAGCAGCTTATCTGCGCCAAATTCACCCCTCCACTTT. This sequence encodes CASSLSAPNSPLHF. The variable domain in full, with the rest retrieved from reference TRBV11-3 and TRBJ1-6, is EAGVVQSPRYKIIEKKQPVAFWCNPISGHNTLYWYLQNLGQGPELLIRYENEEAVDDSQLPKDRFSAERLKGVDSTLKIQPAELGDSAVYLCASSLSAPNSPLHFGNGTRLTVT.

This chain joins TRBV6-5 and TRBJ1-3, with D possibly TRBD1 on 6 matching bases. The CDR3 runs 16 residues. V was pared by 4 bases and J by 0 bases, with 13 bases between. Germline loops: CDR1 MNHEY, CDR2 SVGAGI. The CDR3 DNA is TGTGCCAGCAGTTCGGGGGGGGCCAACTCTGGAAACACCATATATTTT. It specifies CASSSGGANSGNTIYF.

The CDR3 nucleotides are TGTGTCAGAAGCTCGCAAGGGACACCACCTAACTATGGCTACACCTTC. It is translated as CVRSSQGTPPNYGYTF. The rearrangement joins TRBV7-5 to TRBJ1-2; the D segment call TRBD1 is taken from the table without a DNA check. TRBV7-5 is labeled a pseudogene. The CDR3 has 16 residues.

The chain is built from TRBV10-3 and TRBJ1-3, with 7 bases that match TRBD1. V was clipped by 2 bases and J by 2 bases; unmatched bases: 3. CDR3 size: 15 residues. CDR1 and CDR2 from the germline V gene are ENHRY and SYGVKD. CDR3 bases: TGTGCCATCAGTGAGGGCCAGGGGGCTGGAAACACCATATATTTT. It is translated as CAISEGQGAGNTIYF.

The genes are TRBV19 and TRBJ1-2, with a weak D call TRBD1 (5 bases). This CDR3 region has 13 residues. V dropped 5 bases and J dropped 4 bases, with 11 bases sitting between them. CDR1 and CDR2 (germline): LNHDA, SQIVND (reference sequence). The CDR3, as DNA: TGTGCCAGTAGTGGCTGGGGGGTCTATGGCTACACCTTC. Translated: CASSGWGVYGYTF. Using reference TRBV19 and TRBJ1-2 for the parts outside the CDR3, the full variable domain is DGGITQSPKYLFRKEGQNVTLSCEQNLNHDAMYWYRQDPGQGLRLIYYSQIVNDFQKGDIAEGYSVSREKKESFPLTVTSAQKNPTAFYLCASSGWGVYGYTFGSGTRLTVV.

This clone appeared a single time. The gene calls are TRBV20-1 and TRBJ1-2, with 7 nucleotides matching TRBD1. The germline CDR1 and CDR2 sequences are DFQATT and SNEGSKA (reference sequence). The V and J ends lost 4 bases and 0 bases, in that order; junction bases with no gene match: 2. The CDR3 consists of 13 residues. CDR3 sequence reads: CSATDRANYGYTF. As DNA, the CDR3 is TGCAGTGCTACTGACAGGGCTAACTATGGCTACACCTTC.

This clone was counted once. V gene TRBV5-1 combines with J gene TRBJ1-2; weak D call: TRBD1 (6 bases). There are 14 residues in the CDR3. In germline, CDR1 is SGHRS, CDR2 YFSETQ. V lost 4 bases and J 8 bases, leaving 18 bases between the germline ends. Here the CDR3 reads CASSLVQGTSGYTF. CDR3 DNA sequence: TGCGCCAGCAGCCTGGTACAGGGTACGAGCGGCTACACCTTC.

The chain couples TRBV6-1 to TRBJ2-7; TRBD1 matches 8 bases. Germline V gene lookup returns CDR1 MNHNS and CDR2 SASEGT. Trimming at V came to 2 bases and at J to 1 base, leaving 4 bases not matched to a gene. The CDR3 is 15 amino acids. The CDR3 sequence: CASSERGTGSYEQYF. The CDR3 DNA is TGTGCCAGCAGTGAAAGGGGGACAGGATCCTACGAGCAGTACTTC.

The chain uses TRBV5-1 and TRBJ1-1, with 7 bases matching TRBD1. CDR3 length: 14 residues. The germline V gene encodes CDR1 SGHRS and CDR2 YFSETQ. With V trimmed by 4 bases and J by 0 bases, 3 bases remained unmatched. For the CDR3, the DNA is TGCGCCAGCAGCGGAGGGACAGTGAACACTGAAGCTTTCTTT. Its protein is CASSGGTVNTEAFF.

This clone was seen just once. This chain joins TRBV11-2 and TRBJ2-3, with TRBD2 matching over 9 bases. The CDR3 covers 16 residues. Per the germline V gene, CDR1 is SGHAT and CDR2 is FQNNGV. J was trimmed by 2 bases and V by 2 bases; bases with no gene match: 5. CDR3 sequence (DNA): TGTGCCAGCAGCTTAATTGGCGGGGGGGTCACAGATACGCAGTATTTT. Protein product: CASSLIGGGVTDTQYF.

DNA for the CDR3: TGTGCCAGCAGCCTTCGGACTAGCGGGGGGAACTACGAGCAGTACTTC. This translates into CASSLRTSGGNYEQYF. This sequence joins TRBV5-4 and TRBJ2-7; 14 positions match TRBD2. V shed 4 bases, J shed 3 bases, and the junction held 6 bases outside the gene matches. The CDR3 length is 16 residues. Germline assignment: CDR1 SGHNT and CDR2 YYREEE (reference sequence).

V usage is TRBV6-1 and J usage is TRBJ2-7; 15 nucleotides align to TRBD2. The trim removed 5 bases at V and 2 bases at J, leaving 7 bases unmatched. CDR1 MNHNS and CDR2 SASEGT come from the germline V gene. CDR3 length: 17 amino acids. The CDR3 DNA sequence: TGTGCCAGCAGTAAAGGGACTAGCGGGGGGCAAACCTACGAGCAGTACTTC. It encodes CASSKGTSGGQTYEQYF.

The V and J genes are TRBV28 and TRBJ1-1, with a possible D match to TRBD1 (5 bases). The germline gives CDR1 MDHEN, CDR2 SYDVKM. The V end lost 6 bases, the J end lost 8 bases, and 19 bases lay between the germline ends. The CDR3 totals 14 residues. CDR3 in amino acids: CASSVTRGAAEAFF. DNA of the CDR3: TGTGCCAGCAGCGTCACTCGCGGGGCAGCAGAAGCTTTCTTT.

The J gene is TRBJ1-1, the V gene TRBV4-3; D perhaps matches TRBD1 (5 bases). The CDR3 runs 16 residues. Germline V lookup: CDR1 LGHNA, CDR2 YSLEER. V gave up 0 bases and J gave up 0 bases, with 11 bases separating them. The CDR3 bases are TGCGCCAGCAGCCAAGATGGGGCAGGTATGAACACTGAAGCTTTCTTT. It translates to CASSQDGAGMNTEAFF.

The gene calls are TRBV5-4 and TRBJ2-2; D possibly corresponds to TRBD2 (6 bases). Germline loops: CDR1 SGHNT, CDR2 YYREEE (reference sequence). The CDR3 consists of 15 residues. V lost 0 bases and J lost 0, with 6 bases in between. CDR3 in DNA: TGTGCCAGCAGCTTGGGGGGGGCGAACACCGGGGAGCTGTTTTTT. Translating it yields CASSLGGANTGELFF.

V gene TRBV28 combines with J gene TRBJ1-2; TRBD1 is a possible D gene (6 bases). CDR1 MDHEN and CDR2 SYDVKM come from the germline V gene. The CDR3 has 15 amino acids. V was pared by 0 bases and J by 4 bases, with 12 bases between. The CDR3 DNA follows: TGTGCCAGCAGTTTATGGACAGGTCTTCCCTATGGCTACACCTTC. Amino acids: CASSLWTGLPYGYTF.

The chain couples TRBV19 to TRBJ2-7; tentatively, D is TRBD2 (6 bases). The V gene lost 4 bases and the J gene lost 3 bases, with 16 bases spanning the gap. CDR1 LNHDA and CDR2 SQIVND come from the germline V gene (reference sequence). The CDR3 has 15 amino acids. The CDR3 sequence: CASSTRDLRFYEQYF. The CDR3 DNA reads TGTGCCAGTAGTACGAGGGACTTACGTTTCTACGAGCAGTACTTC. The variable domain in full, completed from reference TRBV19 and TRBJ2-7, reads DGGITQSPKYLFRKEGQNVTLSCEQNLNHDAMYWYRQDPGQGLRLIYYSQIVNDFQKGDIAEGYSVSREKKESFPLTVTSAQKNPTAFYLCASSTRDLRFYEQYFGPGTRLTVT.

This clone came up once. The chain combines TRBV7-7 with TRBJ1-5, with TRBD1 identical over 7 bases. Germline V gene sequence: CDR1 SSHAT, CDR2 FNYEAQ (reference sequence). The trim removed 5 bases at V and 0 bases at J, leaving 10 bases unmatched. CDR3 length: 17 residues. The CDR3 coding sequence is TGTGCCAGCAGCCTACACCAGACAGGGAATAGCAATCAGCCCCAGCATTTT. It specifies CASSLHQTGNSNQPQHF.

This chain links TRBV5-6 with TRBJ1-5; 9 nucleotides line up with TRBD1. With 0 bases clipped from V and 6 bases from J, the junction kept 4 bases outside the gene matches. CDR1 is SGHDT and CDR2 is YYEEEE in the germline V gene. The CDR3 sequence is 15 residues long. CDR3 protein: CASSLGDREFQPQHF. The CDR3 DNA is TGTGCCAGCAGCTTGGGGGACAGGGAATTTCAGCCCCAGCATTTT.

The chain employs TRBV4-3 and TRBJ2-7; TRBD1 matches 11 bases. The germline V gene has CDR1 LGHNA and CDR2 YSLEER. Trimming removed 5 bases from V and 4 bases from J; junction bases left unmatched: 4. The CDR3 has 14 amino acids. CDR3 residues: CASSVGQGAYEQYF. CDR3 bases: TGCGCCAGCAGCGTAGGACAGGGGGCGTACGAGCAGTACTTC.